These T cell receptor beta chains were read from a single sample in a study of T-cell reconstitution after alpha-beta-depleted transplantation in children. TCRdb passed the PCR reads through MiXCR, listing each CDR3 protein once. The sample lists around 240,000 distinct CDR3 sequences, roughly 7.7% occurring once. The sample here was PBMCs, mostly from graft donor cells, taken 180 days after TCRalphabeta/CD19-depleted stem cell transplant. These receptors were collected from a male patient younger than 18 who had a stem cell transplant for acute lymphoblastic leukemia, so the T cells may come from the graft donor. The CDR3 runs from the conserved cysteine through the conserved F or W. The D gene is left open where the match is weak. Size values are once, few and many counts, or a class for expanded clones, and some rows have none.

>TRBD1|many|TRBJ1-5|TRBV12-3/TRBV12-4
CASRDRNQPQHF
TGTGCCAGCAGGGACAGGAATCAGCCCCAGCATTTT
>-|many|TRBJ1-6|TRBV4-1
CASSQDNGALNSPLHF
TGCGCCAGCAGCCAAGATAACGGGGCGCTGAATTCACCCCTCCACTTT
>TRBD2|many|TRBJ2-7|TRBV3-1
CASSPSGGGDYEQYF
TGTGCCAGCAGCCCCTCTGGGGGAGGGGACTACGAGCAGTACTTC
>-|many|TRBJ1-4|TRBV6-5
CASSHKRQSNEKLFF
TGTGCCAGCAGTCACAAGAGGCAGAGTAATGAAAAACTGTTTTTT
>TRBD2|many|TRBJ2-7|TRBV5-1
CASRRLAGGLDEQYF
TGCGCCAGCAGGCGACTAGCGGGGGGCCTGGACGAGCAGTACTTC
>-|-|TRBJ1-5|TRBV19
CATAYSPPGSGNQPQHF
TGTGCCACCGCCTACTCCCCCCCAGGGAGTGGCAATCAGCCCCAGCATTTT
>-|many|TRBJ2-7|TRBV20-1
CSARVPGRTYEQYF
TGCAGTGCTAGAGTTCCGGGACGAACCTACGAGCAGTACTTC
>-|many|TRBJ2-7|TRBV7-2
CASSLKGGPHEQYF
TGTGCCAGCAGCTTAAAGGGGGGGCCCCACGAGCAGTACTTC
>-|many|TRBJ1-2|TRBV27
CASSQHSLANYGYTF
TGTGCCAGCAGTCAGCACAGCCTCGCTAACTATGGCTACACCTTC
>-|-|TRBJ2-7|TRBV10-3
CAILGWDGSPYEQYF
TGTGCCATCCTGGGATGGGATGGGTCCCCCTACGAGCAGTACTTC
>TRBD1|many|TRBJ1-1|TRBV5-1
CASSLTGGRNTEAFF
TGCGCCAGCAGCCTTACAGGGGGCCGGAACACTGAAGCTTTCTTT
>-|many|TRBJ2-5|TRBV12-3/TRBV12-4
CASSFGARGGETQYF
TGTGCCAGCAGCTTTGGGGCCAGGGGCGGGGAGACCCAGTACTTC
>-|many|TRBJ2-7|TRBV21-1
CASSKLQGAGEQYF
TGTGCCAGCAGCAAGTTACAGGGGGCGGGTGAGCAGTACTTC
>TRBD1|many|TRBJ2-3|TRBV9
CASSYPPGTGADTQYF
TGTGCCAGCAGCTACCCCCCCGGGACAGGGGCAGATACGCAGTATTTT
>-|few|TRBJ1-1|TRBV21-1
CASSKKSLGPHRGTEAFF
TGTGCCAGCAGCAAAAAATCCCTCGGTCCCCACAGGGGCACTGAAGCTTTCTTT
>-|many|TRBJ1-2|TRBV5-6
CASSLRGYNYGYTF
TGTGCCAGCAGCTTGAGGGGATACAACTATGGCTACACCTTC
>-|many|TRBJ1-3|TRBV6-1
CASTRQAYSGNTIYF
TGTGCCAGCACCCGACAGGCCTATTCTGGAAACACCATATATTTT
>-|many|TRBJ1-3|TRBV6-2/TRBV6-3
CASSYQGLYSGNTIYF
TGTGCCAGCAGTTACCAAGGACTGTACTCTGGAAACACCATATATTTT
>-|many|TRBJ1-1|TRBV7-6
CASSLAAQPNTEAFF
TGTGCCAGCAGCTTAGCGGCCCAGCCGAACACTGAAGCTTTCTTT
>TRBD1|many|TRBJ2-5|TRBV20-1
CSARRDREKAAQYF
TGCAGTGCTAGGAGGGACAGGGAAAAAGCGGCCCAGTACTTC
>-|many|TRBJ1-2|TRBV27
CASRERVGYTF
TGTGCCAGCAGAGAAAGGGTTGGCTACACCTTC
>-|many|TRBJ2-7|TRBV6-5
CASRRDTGLAVRQYF
TGTGCCAGCAGGAGGGATACGGGCCTTGCCGTTAGACAGTACTTC
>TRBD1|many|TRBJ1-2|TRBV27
CASSRGQGNYGYTF
TGTGCCAGCAGTCGAGGACAGGGAAATTATGGCTACACCTTC
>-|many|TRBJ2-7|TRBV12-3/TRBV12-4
CASGTRVAYEQYF
TGTGCCAGCGGTACCCGGGTTGCCTACGAGCAGTACTTC
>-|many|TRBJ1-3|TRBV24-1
CATSGSGNTIYF
TGTGCCACCAGTGGGTCTGGAAACACCATATATTTT
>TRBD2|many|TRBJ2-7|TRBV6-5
CASSYSSGTHAPYEQYF
TGTGCCAGCAGTTACTCTAGCGGGACCCACGCTCCCTACGAGCAGTACTTC
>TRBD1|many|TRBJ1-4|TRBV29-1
CSAGTGDEKLFF
TGCAGCGCTGGGACAGGGGACGAAAAACTGTTTTTT
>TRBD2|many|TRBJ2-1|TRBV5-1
CASSFGLAGARLRNEQFF
TGCGCCAGCAGCTTCGGACTAGCGGGAGCCCGACTGAGGAATGAGCAGTTCTTC
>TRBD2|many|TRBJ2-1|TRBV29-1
CSVVRTSGNNEQFF
TGCAGCGTTGTGCGGACTAGCGGAAACAATGAGCAGTTCTTC
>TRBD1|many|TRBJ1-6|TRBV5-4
CASSTDPGGSPLHF
TGTGCCAGCAGCACGGACCCAGGGGGGTCACCCCTCCACTTT
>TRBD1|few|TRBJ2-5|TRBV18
CASSPLGKQGNQETQYF
TGTGCCAGCTCACCACTAGGAAAACAGGGGAATCAAGAGACCCAGTACTTC
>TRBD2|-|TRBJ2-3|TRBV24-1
CATSDSGGFTDTQYF
TGTGCCACCAGTGATAGCGGGGGCTTCACAGATACGCAGTATTTT
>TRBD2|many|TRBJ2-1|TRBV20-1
CSAKRGGRIDEQFF
TGCAGTGCCAAGCGGGGGGGCCGAATAGATGAGCAGTTCTTC
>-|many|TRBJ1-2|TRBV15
CATSRQGFYGYTF
TGTGCCACCAGCAGACAGGGTTTTTATGGCTACACCTTC
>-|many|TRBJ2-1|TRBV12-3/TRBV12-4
CASSLTGVNNEQFF
TGTGCCAGCAGTTTGACAGGCGTTAACAATGAGCAGTTCTTC
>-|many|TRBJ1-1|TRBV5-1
CASSLGTPQAEAFF
TGCGCCAGCAGCTTGGGGACCCCGCAGGCTGAAGCTTTCTTT
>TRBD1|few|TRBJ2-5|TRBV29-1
CSVEKGAMGTQYF
TGCAGCGTTGAAAAGGGGGCGATGGGGACCCAGTACTTC
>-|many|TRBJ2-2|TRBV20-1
CSARQGVGELFF
TGCAGTGCTCGTCAGGGCGTCGGGGAGCTGTTTTTT
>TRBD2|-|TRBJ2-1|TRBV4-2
CASSPGLVGWEQFF
TGTGCCAGCAGCCCCGGACTAGTGGGATGGGAGCAGTTCTTC
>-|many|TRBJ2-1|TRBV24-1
CATGRAIYNEQFF
TGTGCCACCGGGAGAGCTATCTACAATGAGCAGTTCTTC
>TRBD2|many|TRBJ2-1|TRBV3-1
CASSQGPSLPSGGDNEQFF
TGTGCCAGCAGCCAAGGCCCTTCCCTCCCTAGCGGGGGGGACAATGAGCAGTTCTTC
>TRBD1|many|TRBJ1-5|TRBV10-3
CAIRDRDNQPQHF
TGTGCCATCAGGGACAGGGACAATCAGCCCCAGCATTTT
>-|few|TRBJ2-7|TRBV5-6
CASSLLLGAYEQYF
TGTGCCAGCAGCTTGCTGCTTGGGGCCTACGAGCAGTACTTC
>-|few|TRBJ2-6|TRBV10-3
CAIREPSILVGANVLTF
TGTGCCATCAGGGAGCCTTCGATCTTAGTTGGGGCCAACGTCCTGACTTTC
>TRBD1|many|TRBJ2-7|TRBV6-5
CASSSTGYSYEQYF
TGTGCCAGCAGTTCGACAGGGTACTCCTACGAGCAGTACTTC
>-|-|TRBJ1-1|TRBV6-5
CASSYRGRVNTEAFF
TGTGCCAGCAGTTACAGGGGCAGGGTGAACACTGAAGCTTTCTTT
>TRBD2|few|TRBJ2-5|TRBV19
CASSIGLSSGYQETQYF
TGTGCCAGTAGTATTGGGTTGTCTAGCGGCTACCAAGAGACCCAGTACTTC
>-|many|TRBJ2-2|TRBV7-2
CASSLRDWTEHSNTGELFF
TGTGCCAGCAGCTTAAGGGATTGGACTGAACATTCGAACACCGGGGAGCTGTTTTTT
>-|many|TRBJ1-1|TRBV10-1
CASSPTGFVRAFF
TGCGCCAGCAGTCCCACAGGGTTTGTTCGAGCTTTCTTT
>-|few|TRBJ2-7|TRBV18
CASSPDKGSYEQYF
TGTGCCAGCTCACCGGACAAGGGCTCCTACGAGCAGTACTTC
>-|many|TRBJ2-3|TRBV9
CASSVGAFTDTQYF
TGTGCCAGCAGCGTAGGAGCGTTCACAGATACGCAGTATTTT
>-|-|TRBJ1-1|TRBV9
CASSVELDTEAFF
TGTGCCAGCAGCGTAGAGCTGGACACTGAAGCTTTCTTT
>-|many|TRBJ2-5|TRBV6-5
CASSYSRYGIQETQYF
TGTGCCAGCAGTTACTCGCGGTACGGGATCCAAGAGACCCAGTACTTC
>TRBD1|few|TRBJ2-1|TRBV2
CASSQGQGGYNEQFF
TGTGCCAGCAGCCAAGGACAGGGGGGCTACAATGAGCAGTTCTTC
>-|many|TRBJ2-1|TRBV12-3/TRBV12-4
CASSPSGGGQFF
TGTGCCAGCAGCCCCTCAGGAGGGGGGCAGTTCTTC
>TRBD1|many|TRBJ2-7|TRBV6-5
CASSYSGQGAGEQYF
TGTGCCAGCAGTTACTCCGGCCAGGGGGCGGGCGAGCAGTACTTC
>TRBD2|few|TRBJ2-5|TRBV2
CASSGGLLAGQETQYF
TGTGCCAGCAGTGGCGGTTTACTAGCGGGCCAAGAGACCCAGTACTTC
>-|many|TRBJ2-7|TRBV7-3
CASSLRPGLSYEQYF
TGTGCCAGCAGCTTAAGGCCGGGACTTTCCTACGAGCAGTACTTC